This record covers a single TCR beta chain. Its specificity is not known. This entry is derived from a study of T-cell memory formation after mild COVID-19. Study context: Clustering of TCRs was largely donor specific.

The CDR3 is 13 amino acids. The V end was cut by 4 bases, the J end by 7 bases, with 11 bases between. The V gene's germline CDR1 is MDHEN and CDR2 SYDVKM. Study outcomes and limitations: CD4+ contracting clones were found mainly in CM and EM, and CD8+ ones in EMRA. The study found balanced CD4/CD8 in clones contracting day 15 to 85 and a CD4+ lean in later expanders.

TCRdb independently ran MiXCR on the 5' RACE reads; one entry per CDR3 protein. The sample lists around 340,000 distinct CDR3 sequences, 10% to 15% occurring once. Source material: PBMCs or a T cell subset sorted from them (not recorded which). The sequence was collected from a man aged 18 to 30 who had mild COVID-19 (a few samples of this study predate the infection). Cell type and time point are not known. The rearrangement links TRBV28 to TRBJ1-5; tentative D call: TRBD1 (5 bases). This chain's CDR3 is CASSWGSAQPQHF. CDR3 coding DNA: TGTGCCAGCAGTTGGGGCTCGGCCCAGCCCCAGCATTTT. The variable domain in full, completed from reference TRBV28 and TRBJ1-5, reads DVKVTQSSRYLVKRTGEKVFLECVQDMDHENMFWYRQDPGLGLRLIYFSYDVKMKEKGDIPEGYSVSREKKERFSLILESASTNQTSMYLCASSWGSAQPQHFGDGTRLSIL.